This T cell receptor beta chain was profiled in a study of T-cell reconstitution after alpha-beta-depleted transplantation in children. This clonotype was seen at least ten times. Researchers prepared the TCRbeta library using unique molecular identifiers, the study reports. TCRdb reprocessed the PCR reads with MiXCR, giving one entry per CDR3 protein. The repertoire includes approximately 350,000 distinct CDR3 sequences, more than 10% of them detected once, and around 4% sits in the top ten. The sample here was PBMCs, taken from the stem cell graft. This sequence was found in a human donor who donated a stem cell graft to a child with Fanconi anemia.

Written as DNA, the CDR3 is TGTGCCAGCAGCCCGGGCGGGGTAAACTATAATTCACCCCTCCACTTT. Translation: CASSPGGVNYNSPLHF. The V and J genes are TRBV6-5 and TRBJ1-6; D is uncertain. The CDR3 is 16 amino acids. V was pared by 6 bases and J by 3 bases, with 15 bases between. Germline lookup yields CDR1 MNHEY and CDR2 SVGAGI.